This is a list of T cell receptor beta chains from one sample in a study of beta chain features in type 1 diabetes. Generated by immunoSEQ multiplex PCR, the TCRdb table keeps only in-frame clones and is missing some. The sample shows about 340,000 clones, about 13% of them seen only once. The sequencing sample was made of naive CD4+ T cells from blood. Receptors originate from a woman under 30 with type 1 diabetes. Each CDR3 is given without its conserved first and last residue. Fields, in order: V gene, J gene, CDR3 protein.

>TRBV2|TRBJ2-5
ASRADKLGTQY
>TRBV6-1|TRBJ2-7
ASSEKYEQY
>TRBV7-2|TRBJ2-1
ASSSRTGSQGRF
>TRBV9|TRBJ2-2
ASSVQGLDTGELF
>TRBV5-1|TRBJ1-2
ASSAGQGDGYT
>TRBV28|TRBJ1-2
ASSSGTASNYGYT
>TRBV6-6|TRBJ1-1
ASYGGLTVREAF
>TRBV7-8|TRBJ1-1
ASSLVGAGGYTEAF
>TRBV27|TRBJ1-4
ASSLQRDSRTGKLF
>TRBV2|TRBJ2-1
ASSEMAGRYNEQF
>TRBV9|TRBJ2-1
ASSTSQGLWLGEQF
>TRBV5-4|TRBJ2-4
ASSLSSDGIQY
>TRBV7-3|TRBJ2-4
ASSPQTGNIQY
>TRBV6-5|TRBJ1-2
ASRRDSTNYGYT
>TRBV28|TRBJ1-1
AVEMNTEAF
>TRBV15|TRBJ2-5
ATSSADQETQY
>TRBV6-6|TRBJ2-1
ASRTRTSGTYNEQF
>TRBV5-1|TRBJ2-2
ASTPSGTVFGELF
>TRBV6-6|TRBJ1-5
ASNLYNQPQH
>TRBV11-3|TRBJ2-3
ASSLGQGGEAQY
>TRBV19|TRBJ2-2
ASSSYGEGAGELF
>TRBV11-2|TRBJ2-1
ASSPLAGGSYNEQF
>TRBV9|TRBJ1-5
ASSATGTSNQPQH
>TRBV7-2|TRBJ2-5
ASSSGLAGGETQY
>TRBV6-1|TRBJ1-2
ASSEYGDRAGFGGYT
>TRBV30|TRBJ1-2
AWSISINPTGYGYT
>TRBV19|TRBJ1-1
ASSFSGTGGGTEAF
>TRBV11-2|TRBJ2-1
ASSLRTGGIGEQF
>TRBV4-3|TRBJ2-1
ASSQVGGANYNEQF
>TRBV11-3|TRBJ1-2
ASSFLRGANYGYT
>TRBV30|TRBJ1-5
AWSGTDNQPQH
>TRBV5-1|TRBJ2-7
ASSSVAGQLSSYEQY
>TRBV5-4|TRBJ2-7
ASSPTGDPGEQY
>TRBV2|TRBJ1-2
ASLQGRYQYGYT
>TRBV29-1|TRBJ2-5
SVRSGRRETQY
>TRBV19|TRBJ1-2
ASSTGAGTNYGYT
>TRBV9|TRBJ2-7
ASSVREGPSYEQY
>TRBV7-9|TRBJ2-1
ASSLALLGGEQF
>TRBV9|TRBJ1-1
ASSVGETEAF
>TRBV11-2|TRBJ1-1
ASSLVRVNTEAF
>TRBV29-1|TRBJ2-1
SVPTSGSSYNEQF
>TRBV9|TRBJ2-3
ASSVAGSRYDTQY
>TRBV7-9|TRBJ1-2
ASSTRGQAEG
>TRBV7-9|TRBJ1-1
ASSLDEGAGTEAF
>TRBV28|TRBJ1-2
ASSLQNYGYT
>TRBV6-6|TRBJ1-1
ASSHSGSEAF
>TRBV5-1|TRBJ2-1
ASSARTGWGNEQF
>TRBV10-3|TRBJ2-5
AISEAGRPSGYQETQY
>TRBV9|TRBJ1-2
ASSVAAGSYGYT
>TRBV7-7|TRBJ2-5
ASSLGGSAGKETQY
>TRBV6-5|TRBJ1-5
ASSADRGQPQH
>TRBV7-9|TRBJ2-3
ASARDRLTDTQY
>TRBV7-2|TRBJ2-3
ASSSTSGGTDTQY
>TRBV27|TRBJ2-1
ASNPGLAGVGTYNEQF
>TRBV28|TRBJ1-5
ASTNTRSQPQH
>TRBV5-4|TRBJ2-3
ASSSRQGEAVGTQY
>TRBV7-9|TRBJ2-5
ASSWTGFETQY
>TRBV29-1|TRBJ1-1
SVEGWTGNTEAF
>TRBV7-8|TRBJ1-4
ASSVTGTANEKLF
>TRBV20-1|TRBJ2-7
SASRFNQEY